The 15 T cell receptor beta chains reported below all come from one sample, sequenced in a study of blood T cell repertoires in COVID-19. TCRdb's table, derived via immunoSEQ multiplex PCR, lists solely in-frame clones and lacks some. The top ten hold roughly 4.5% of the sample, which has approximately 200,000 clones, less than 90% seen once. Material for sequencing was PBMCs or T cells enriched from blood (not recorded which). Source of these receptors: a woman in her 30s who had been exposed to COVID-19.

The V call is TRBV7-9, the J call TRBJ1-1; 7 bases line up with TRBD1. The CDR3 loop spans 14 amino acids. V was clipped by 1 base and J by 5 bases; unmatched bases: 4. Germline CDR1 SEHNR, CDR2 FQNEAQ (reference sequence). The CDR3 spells CASSLVGGATEAFF. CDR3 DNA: TGTGCCAGCAGCTTAGTAGGGGGCGCAACTGAAGCTTTCTTT.

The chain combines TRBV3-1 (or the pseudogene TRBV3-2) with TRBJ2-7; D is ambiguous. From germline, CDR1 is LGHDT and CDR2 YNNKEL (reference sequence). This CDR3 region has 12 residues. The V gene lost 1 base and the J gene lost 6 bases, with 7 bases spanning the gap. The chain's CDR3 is CASSQGAGEQYF. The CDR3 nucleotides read TGTGCCAGCAGCCAAGGCGCTGGCGAGCAGTACTTC.

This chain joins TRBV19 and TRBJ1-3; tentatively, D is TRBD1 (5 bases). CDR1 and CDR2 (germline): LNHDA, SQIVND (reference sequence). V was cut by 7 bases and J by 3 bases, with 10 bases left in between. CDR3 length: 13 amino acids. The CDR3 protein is CASTRGSGNTIYF. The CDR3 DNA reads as TGTGCCAGTACTCGGGGGAGTGGAAACACCATATATTTT. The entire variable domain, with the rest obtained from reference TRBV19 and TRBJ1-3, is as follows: DGGITQSPKYLFRKEGQNVTLSCEQNLNHDAMYWYRQDPGQGLRLIYYSQIVNDFQKGDIAEGYSVSREKKESFPLTVTSAQKNPTAFYLCASTRGSGNTIYFGEGSWLTVV.

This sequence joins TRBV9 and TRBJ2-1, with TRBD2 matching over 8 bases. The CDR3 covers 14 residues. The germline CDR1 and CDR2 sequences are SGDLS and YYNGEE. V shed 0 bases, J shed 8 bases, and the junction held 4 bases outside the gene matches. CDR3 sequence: CASSVAGGPYEQFF. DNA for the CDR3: TGTGCCAGCAGCGTAGCGGGGGGGCCTTATGAGCAGTTCTTC.

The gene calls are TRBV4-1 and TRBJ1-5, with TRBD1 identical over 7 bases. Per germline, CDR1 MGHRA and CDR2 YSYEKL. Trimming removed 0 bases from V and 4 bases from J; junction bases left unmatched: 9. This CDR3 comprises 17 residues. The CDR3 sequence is CASSQEGKGAPNQPQHF. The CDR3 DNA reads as TGCGCCAGCAGCCAAGAGGGTAAGGGGGCTCCAAATCAGCCCCAGCATTTT.

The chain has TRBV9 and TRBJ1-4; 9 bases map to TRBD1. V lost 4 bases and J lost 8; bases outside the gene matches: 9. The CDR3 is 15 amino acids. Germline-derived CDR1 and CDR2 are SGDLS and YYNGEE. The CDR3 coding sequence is TGTGCCAGCAGCTCCCTAGGACAGGGGAGGGAAAAACTGTTTTTT. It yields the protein CASSSLGQGREKLFF. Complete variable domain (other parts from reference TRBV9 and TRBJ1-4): DSGVTQTPKHLITATGQRVTLRCSPRSGDLSVYWYQQSLDQGLQFLIQYYNGEERAKGNILERFSAQQFPDLHSELNLSSLELGDSALYFCASSSLGQGREKLFFGSGTQLSVL.

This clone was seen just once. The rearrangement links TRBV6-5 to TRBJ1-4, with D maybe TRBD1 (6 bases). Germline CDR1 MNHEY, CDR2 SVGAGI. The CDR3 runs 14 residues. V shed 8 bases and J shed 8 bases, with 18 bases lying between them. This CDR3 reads CASGVYGGREKLFF. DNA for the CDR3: TGTGCCAGCGGGGTTTATGGGGGCAGGGAAAAACTGTTTTTT.

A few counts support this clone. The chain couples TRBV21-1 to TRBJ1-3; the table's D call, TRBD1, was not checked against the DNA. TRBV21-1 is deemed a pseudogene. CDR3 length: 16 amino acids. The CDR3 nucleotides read TGTGCCAGCAGCCTAAGGGACAGCCACTCTGGAAACACCATATATTTT. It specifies CASSLRDSHSGNTIYF.

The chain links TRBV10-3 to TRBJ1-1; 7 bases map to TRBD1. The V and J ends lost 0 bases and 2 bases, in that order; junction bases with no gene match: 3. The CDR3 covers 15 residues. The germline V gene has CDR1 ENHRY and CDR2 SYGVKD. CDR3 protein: CAISESGQYNTEAFF. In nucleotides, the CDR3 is TGTGCCATCAGTGAGTCGGGACAGTACAACACTGAAGCTTTCTTT.

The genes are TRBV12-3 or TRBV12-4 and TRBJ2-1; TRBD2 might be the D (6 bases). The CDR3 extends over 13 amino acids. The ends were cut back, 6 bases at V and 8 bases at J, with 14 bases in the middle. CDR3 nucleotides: TGTGCCAGCAGCTTCACTAGCACCGATGAGCAGTTCTTC. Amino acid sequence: CASSFTSTDEQFF.

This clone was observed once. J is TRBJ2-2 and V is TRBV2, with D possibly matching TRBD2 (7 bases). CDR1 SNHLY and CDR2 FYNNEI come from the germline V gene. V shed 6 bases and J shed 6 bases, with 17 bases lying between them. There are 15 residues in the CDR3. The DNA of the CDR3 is TGTGCCAGCAGGGTCGGCGGGGGCTCCTCCGGGGAGCTGTTTTTT. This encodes CASRVGGGSSGELFF.

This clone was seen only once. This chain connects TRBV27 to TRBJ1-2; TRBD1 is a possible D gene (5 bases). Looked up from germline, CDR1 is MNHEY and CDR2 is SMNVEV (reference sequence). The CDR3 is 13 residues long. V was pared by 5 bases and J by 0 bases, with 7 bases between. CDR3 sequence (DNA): TGTGCCAGCAGTGACAGTCCTAACTATGGCTACACCTTC. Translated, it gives CASSDSPNYGYTF.

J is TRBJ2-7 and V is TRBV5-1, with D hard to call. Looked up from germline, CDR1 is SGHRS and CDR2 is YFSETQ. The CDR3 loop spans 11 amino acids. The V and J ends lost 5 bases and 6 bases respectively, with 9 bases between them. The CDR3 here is CASRWAGEQYF. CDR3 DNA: TGCGCCAGCAGGTGGGCTGGCGAGCAGTACTTC.

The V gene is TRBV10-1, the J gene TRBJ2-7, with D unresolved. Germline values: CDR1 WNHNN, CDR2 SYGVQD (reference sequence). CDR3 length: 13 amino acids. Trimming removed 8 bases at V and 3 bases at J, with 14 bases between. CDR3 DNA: TGCGCCAGCTCATCGGGTAGTGGCTACGAGCAGTACTTC. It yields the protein CASSSGSGYEQYF.

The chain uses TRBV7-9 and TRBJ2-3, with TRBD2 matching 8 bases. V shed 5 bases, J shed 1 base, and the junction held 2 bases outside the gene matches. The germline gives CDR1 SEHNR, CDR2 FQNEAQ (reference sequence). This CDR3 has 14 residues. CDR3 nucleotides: TGTGCCAGCAGCCGTAGCGGGGGCACAGATACGCAGTATTTT. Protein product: CASSRSGGTDTQYF.